This T cell receptor (beta chain) was sequenced during a study of T-cell reconstitution after alpha-beta-depleted transplantation in children. The TCRbeta library incorporated unique molecular identifiers. TCRdb reprocessed the PCR reads via MiXCR and lists one record per CDR3 protein. The sample has about 400,000 distinct CDR3 sequences; less than 15% are singletons. This clonotype came up many times. Trimming stripped 0 bases from V and 4 bases from J, with 11 bases between. Per germline, CDR1 SGHRS and CDR2 YFSETQ. The CDR3 contains 14 residues. The chain has TRBV5-1 and TRBJ2-7; TRBD1 is a possible D gene (6 bases). This sample comprised PBMCs, obtained from the stem cell graft. The receptor was isolated from a human donor who donated a stem cell graft to a child with Fanconi anemia. The CDR3 DNA follows: TGCGCCAGCAGCTTGGAGGGGACAAGTTACGAGCAGTACTTC. Protein sequence: CASSLEGTSYEQYF.